One and the same sample provided the 8 T cell receptor beta chains below, sequenced in a study of cytomegalovirus exposure and HLA in healthy donors. Using immunoSEQ multiplex PCR, the repertoire was profiled, and TCRdb retains in-frame clones only, with some absent. Counted here are over 200,000 clones, 90% occurring once; the ten biggest clones make up roughly 3%. Sequenced input: PBMCs. These receptors originate from a woman aged 25 to 39 in good health and CMV-seronegative.

This chain joins TRBV6-1 and TRBJ2-7; tentative D call: TRBD1 (6 bases). This CDR3 comprises 15 residues. With 6 bases removed from V and 7 bases from J, the gap between germline ends came to 22 bases. CDR1 is MNHNS and CDR2 is SASEGT in the germline V gene. CDR3 sequence: CASRARDTDAGEQYF. The CDR3 coding sequence is TGTGCCAGCAGGGCCCGGGACACGGATGCGGGTGAGCAGTACTTC.

This chain links TRBV30 with TRBJ2-3; TRBD1 might be the D (6 bases). V shed 2 bases and J shed 13 bases, with 16 bases lying between them. CDR1 is GTSNPN, CDR2 SVGIG, per germline (reference sequence). The CDR3 contains 12 residues. Written as DNA, the CDR3 is TGTGCCTGGAGTCAGGGGCCGGTACAGAAGTATTTT. It translates to CAWSQGPVQKYF.

This chain connects TRBV5-1 to TRBJ2-3; D is uncertain. The V gene lost 5 bases and the J gene lost 2 bases, with 12 bases spanning the gap. Germline CDR1 reads SGHRS; CDR2 reads YFSETQ. The CDR3 runs to 14 residues. CDR3 DNA: TGCGCCAGCAGACAAACGGGTTACACAGATACGCAGTATTTT. Translating it yields CASRQTGYTDTQYF.

V is TRBV10-3 and J is TRBJ1-5; D is undetermined. Germline lookup yields CDR1 ENHRY and CDR2 SYGVKD. This CDR3 region has 13 residues. Trimming stripped 0 bases from V and 1 base from J, with 1 base between. The CDR3 sequence: CAISESSNQPQHF. The CDR3, as DNA: TGTGCCATCAGTGAGTCGAGCAATCAGCCCCAGCATTTT.

This clone is a singleton in its sample. The chain joins TRBV30 to TRBJ2-5; 7 bases fit TRBD2. The ends lost 0 bases at V and 5 bases at J; junction bases unmatched: 15. Looked up from germline, CDR1 is GTSNPN and CDR2 is SVGIG (reference sequence). The CDR3 covers 17 residues. In nucleotides, the CDR3 is TGTGCCTGGAGTGTAAGGGGAGGGACCGAGGGGACGGAGACCCAGTACTTC. Protein: CAWSVRGGTEGTETQYF.

The chain carries TRBV20-1 and TRBJ2-3, with D uncertain. Per germline, CDR1 DFQATT and CDR2 SNEGSKA (reference sequence). Trimming left V 2 bases short and J 6 bases short, with 6 bases between. The CDR3 spans 11 residues. CDR3 nucleotides: TGCAGTGCTAGACCGCGGGATACGCAGTATTTT. As protein: CSARPRDTQYF.

The chain couples TRBV18 to TRBJ2-7; TRBD1 agrees at 11 bases. Trimming removed 8 bases from V and 6 bases from J; junction bases left unmatched: 6. Germline lookup yields CDR1 KGHSH and CDR2 LQKENI. This CDR3 has 13 amino acids. The CDR3 DNA is TGTGCCAGCCGGGACAGGGGGACTAGCGAGCAGTACTTC. Translating it yields CASRDRGTSEQYF.

J is TRBJ1-3 and V is TRBV6-5, with D maybe TRBD1 (5 bases). The CDR3 sequence is 15 residues long. V was shortened by 5 bases and J by 0 bases, with 11 bases between the two germline ends. The germline CDR1 and CDR2 sequences are MNHEY and SVGAGI. The CDR3 DNA is TGTGCCAGCAGTAAAGGGGTTCTCTCTGGAAACACCATATATTTT. It encodes CASSKGVLSGNTIYF.